The 30 T cell receptor beta chains reported below all come from one sample, sequenced in a study of blood T cells in healthy people across ages. A second about 6 to 11 cycle PCR used barcoded and J-beta primers. Each CDR3 protein gets one entry after TCRdb re-called the 5' RACE reads with MiXCR. Of around 970,000 distinct CDR3 sequences in the sample, roughly 47% were seen once. Source material: blood. Receptors were obtained from a woman in her sixties in good health.

This rearrangement joins TRBV6-5 to TRBJ1-5; D gene ambiguous. The CDR3 has 13 amino acids. CDR1 is MNHEY, CDR2 SVGAGI, per germline. The V and J ends lost 3 bases and 6 bases respectively, with 9 bases between them. DNA for the CDR3: TGTGCCAGCAGTTATGGGCTTGCTCAGCCCCAGCATTTT. This translates into CASSYGLAQPQHF.

This clonotype was seen only a few times. The chain recombines TRBV29-1 with TRBJ2-1; possible D gene TRBD1, 6 bases. V was cut by 4 bases and J by 6 bases, with 19 bases left in between. The V gene's germline CDR1 is SQVTM and CDR2 ANQGSEA. This CDR3 is 15 amino acids long. CDR3 coding DNA: TGCAGCGTTGTGGGAAACAGGGAGAAGATCAATGAGCAGTTCTTC. Translated, it gives CSVVGNREKINEQFF.

J is TRBJ1-2 and V is TRBV2, with TRBD1 matching over 9 bases. V was clipped by 6 bases and J by 4 bases; unmatched bases: 6. The CDR3 sequence is 14 residues long. CDR1 and CDR2 from the germline V gene are SNHLY and FYNNEI. Here the CDR3 reads CASSGDREGYGYTF. In DNA form, the CDR3 reads TGTGCCAGCAGCGGGGACAGGGAGGGCTATGGCTACACCTTC.

The chain combines TRBV12-3 or TRBV12-4 with TRBJ2-5; 8 bases match TRBD1. The CDR3 runs to 17 residues. Trimming cost V 1 base and J 5 bases; bases outside gene matches: 12. The CDR3 region is CASSLGPRGPLSETQYF. In DNA form, the CDR3 reads TGTGCCAGCAGTTTAGGGCCCAGGGGGCCTCTGTCGGAGACCCAGTACTTC.

The chain uses TRBV20-1 and TRBJ1-5, with D maybe TRBD1 (6 bases). This CDR3 is built from 12 residues. In germline, CDR1 is DFQATT, CDR2 SNEGSKA (reference sequence). The V and J ends lost 0 bases and 9 bases respectively, with 9 bases between them. The CDR3 nucleotides are TGCAGTGCTAGAGATCGAGGGGGGCCCCAGCATTTT. Protein sequence: CSARDRGGPQHF.

The genes are TRBV7-2 and TRBJ2-1; perhaps TRBD2 as D (5 bases). The length of the CDR3 is 15 residues. The V gene lost 0 bases and the J gene lost 6 bases, with 12 bases spanning the gap. The germline CDR1 and CDR2 sequences are SGHTA and FQGNSA. The CDR3 region has the DNA TGTGCCAGCAGCTTAGCAGCAAGGAGGATCAATGAGCAGTTCTTC. This translates into CASSLAARRINEQFF.

J is TRBJ2-3 and V is TRBV28, with 7 bases lining up with TRBD1. The CDR3 runs 14 residues. Trimming cost V 6 bases and J 1 base; bases outside gene matches: 4. Germline loops: CDR1 MDHEN, CDR2 SYDVKM. The CDR3 nucleotides read TGTGCCAGCAGGGACACAGGGGGCACAGATACGCAGTATTTT. Translating gives CASRDTGGTDTQYF.

This clonotype has a handful of counts. The V call is TRBV28, the J call TRBJ2-7; possibly TRBD2 for D (5 bases). The CDR3 runs to 15 residues. The germline V and J ends were trimmed by 7 bases and 2 bases, with 18 bases remaining between them. Germline V lookup: CDR1 MDHEN, CDR2 SYDVKM. The CDR3 spells CASTDPRAIPYEQYF. CDR3 in DNA: TGTGCCAGCACCGACCCGCGGGCAATCCCCTACGAGCAGTACTTC.

With respect to this clonotype: A much bigger clone sits one base away, suggesting this may be a read error. The rearrangement uses TRBV12-3 or TRBV12-4 and TRBJ2-5, with TRBD2 identical over 11 bases. Losses at the gene ends were 6 bases for V and 11 bases for J; bases not matched to a gene: 11. The CDR3 is made up of 14 amino acids. DNA of the CDR3: TGTGCCAGCAGCGGGACTAGCGGTATCTACAAGCAGTACTTC. Translating gives CASSGTSGIYKQYF.

The rearrangement joins TRBV20-1 to TRBJ2-2; a weak D match, TRBD2 (5 bases). The germline V and J ends were trimmed by 1 base and 5 bases, with 8 bases remaining between them. Germline V gene sequence: CDR1 DFQATT, CDR2 SNEGSKA (reference sequence). The CDR3 sequence is 13 residues long. CDR3 region: CSARAGWTGELFF. Written as DNA, the CDR3 is TGCAGTGCTAGAGCGGGGTGGACCGGGGAGCTGTTTTTT.

The rearrangement uses TRBV9 and TRBJ2-5; D is possibly TRBD1 (6 bases). This CDR3 is 15 amino acids long. V gave up 3 bases and J gave up 1 base, with 13 bases separating them. CDR1 is SGDLS and CDR2 is YYNGEE in the germline V gene. The CDR3 protein is CASSGAGVGQETQYF. The DNA for the CDR3 is TGTGCCAGCAGCGGAGCAGGGGTCGGCCAAGAGACCCAGTACTTC.

The chain employs TRBV20-1 and TRBJ1-2; TRBD1 is a possible D gene (5 bases). Per the germline V gene, CDR1 is DFQATT and CDR2 is SNEGSKA (reference sequence). CDR3 length: 12 amino acids. Trimming took off 6 bases at V and 2 bases at J, with 10 bases between the two ends. The DNA for the CDR3 is TGCAGTGCCCGGACATTAAACTATGGCTACACCTTC. This codes for CSARTLNYGYTF.

The chain employs TRBV4-2 and TRBJ2-7; D unclear. Germline V gives CDR1 LGHNA, CDR2 YNFKEQ. Trimming shortened V by 0 bases and J by 6 bases, and 12 bases separated the two germline ends. The CDR3 loop spans 14 amino acids. The CDR3 region is CASSQENSPGEQYF. The CDR3 DNA follows: TGTGCCAGCAGCCAAGAAAATAGCCCCGGCGAGCAGTACTTC.

CDR3 sequence (DNA): TGTGCCAGCAGTTTGGGACGAGCAGCATACAATGAGCAGTTCTTC. It encodes CASSLGRAAYNEQFF. The V call is TRBV12-3 or TRBV12-4, the J call TRBJ2-1, with D perhaps given as TRBD1 or TRBD2 (5 bases each). This CDR3 is built from 15 residues. V lost 3 bases to trimming and J lost 4 bases, with 13 bases between them.

The table lists this clonotype with a few counts. This chain uses TRBV7-9 with TRBJ2-3, with 13 bases fitting TRBD2. Germline trimming cut 4 bases from V and 2 bases from J; bases unmatched to any gene: 9. The CDR3 covers 18 residues. Germline CDR1 and CDR2: SEHNR and FQNEAQ (reference sequence). This CDR3 is CASSSNPGLAGYTDTQYF. In DNA form, the CDR3 reads TGTGCCAGCAGCTCCAACCCGGGACTAGCGGGATACACAGATACGCAGTATTTT.

To note about this clonotype: This may be a read error, as it is one base from a much larger clone. This sequence joins TRBV29-1 and TRBJ2-7; TRBD2 is a possible D gene (7 bases). The V gene lost 2 bases and the J gene lost 3 bases, with 17 bases spanning the gap. CDR3 length equals 15 residues. Germline CDR1 SQVTM, CDR2 ANQGSEA. CDR3 nucleotide sequence: TGCAGCGTTGAATTCTGGGAGGGACACAACTACGAGCAGTACTTC. It is translated as CSVEFWEGHNYEQYF.

The chain has TRBV4-1 and TRBJ2-2; possible D gene TRBD2, 6 bases. V was cut by 0 bases and J by 1 base, with 9 bases left in between. The CDR3 sequence is 16 residues long. Germline V lookup: CDR1 MGHRA, CDR2 YSYEKL. The CDR3 region is CASSQEVAVNTGELFF. In nucleotides, the CDR3 is TGCGCCAGCAGCCAAGAAGTAGCGGTGAACACCGGGGAGCTGTTTTTT.

The V call is TRBV29-1, the J call TRBJ2-3, with TRBD2 identical over 8 bases. V was pared by 6 bases and J by 2 bases, with 7 bases of the junction left unmatched. Germline CDR1 reads SQVTM; CDR2 reads ANQGSEA. This CDR3 contains 14 residues. CDR3 coding DNA: TGCAGCGTCCGGGGCGGGAGGCACACAGATACGCAGTATTTT. Its translation is CSVRGGRHTDTQYF.

The rearrangement joins TRBV12-3 or TRBV12-4 to TRBJ2-3, with a possible D match to TRBD2 (5 bases). CDR3 length equals 15 residues. The germline V and J ends were trimmed by 3 bases and 1 base, with 11 bases remaining between them. CDR3 coding DNA: TGTGCCAGCAGTTTCAGGCGAGCGGGCACAGATACGCAGTATTTT. This codes for CASSFRRAGTDTQYF.

The chain uses TRBV6-6 and TRBJ2-7; the D is unclear. Germline CDR1 reads MNHNY; CDR2 reads SVGAGI (reference sequence). With 6 bases removed from V and 3 bases from J, the gap between germline ends came to 12 bases. This CDR3 is built from 13 residues. For the CDR3, the DNA is TGTGCCAGCAGGAGGCCCCCCAACTACGAGCAGTACTTC. This codes for CASRRPPNYEQYF.

This chain links TRBV27 with TRBJ1-1, with D maybe TRBD1 (5 bases). The CDR3 has 13 residues. The V gene lost 6 bases and the J gene lost 8 bases, with 16 bases spanning the gap. In germline, CDR1 is MNHEY, CDR2 SMNVEV (reference sequence). CDR3 DNA: TGTGCCAGCAGCCTTTTTGCGAGACAGGAAGCTTTCTTT. Protein sequence: CASSLFARQEAFF.

V is TRBV29-1 and J is TRBJ2-5; no reliable D call. The CDR3 runs 14 residues. Germline V lookup: CDR1 SQVTM, CDR2 ANQGSEA. The ends were cut back, 6 bases at V and 5 bases at J, with 19 bases in the middle. CDR3 sequence reads: CSVAASLRLETQYF. In nucleotides, the CDR3 is TGCAGCGTGGCAGCGTCTCTTCGGTTGGAGACCCAGTACTTC. Together with reference TRBV29-1 and TRBJ2-5, the CDR3 gives the full variable domain: SAVISQKPSRDICQRGTSLTIQCQVDSQVTMMFWYRQQPGQSLTLIATANQGSEATYESGFVIDKFPISRPNLTFSTLTVSNMSPEDSSIYLCSVAASLRLETQYFGPGTRLLVL.

CDR3 in amino acids: CASSSYGTGEDLRTDTQYF. The CDR3, as DNA: TGTGCCAGCAGTTCGTATGGGACAGGGGAAGATTTGAGGACAGATACGCAGTATTTT. This rearrangement joins TRBV27 to TRBJ2-3; 10 bases are a match to TRBD1. The V gene's germline CDR1 is MNHEY and CDR2 SMNVEV (reference sequence). The CDR3 runs to 19 residues. V shed 4 bases and J 3 bases; nucleotides not matched to a gene: 16.

This clonotype appeared many times. V gene TRBV5-1 combines with J gene TRBJ2-1; the match to TRBD2 covers 13 bases. Germline CDR1 is SGHRS and CDR2 is YFSETQ. Unmatched junction bases numbered 3, after V lost 3 bases and J lost 6 bases. This CDR3 is built from 15 residues. The CDR3 spells CASSSGTSGINEQFF. The CDR3 bases are TGCGCCAGCAGCTCCGGGACTAGCGGGATCAATGAGCAGTTCTTC.

This clonotype was seen a few times. The genes are TRBV2 and TRBJ2-3; D not resolved. This CDR3 comprises 13 residues. The V gene lost 7 bases and the J gene lost 5 bases, with 13 bases spanning the gap. In germline, CDR1 is SNHLY, CDR2 FYNNEI. CDR3 sequence reads: CASKIKEGDTQYF. In DNA form, the CDR3 reads TGTGCCAGCAAGATAAAGGAAGGAGATACGCAGTATTTT.

This clonotype has a handful of counts. The V gene is TRBV5-1, the J gene TRBJ2-6; no clear D gene. The CDR3 loop spans 15 amino acids. Looked up from germline, CDR1 is SGHRS and CDR2 is YFSETQ. The germline V and J ends were trimmed by 1 base and 1 base, with 6 bases remaining between them. The chain's CDR3 is CASSLLGSGANVLTF. The CDR3 bases are TGCGCCAGCAGCTTGTTAGGGTCTGGGGCCAACGTCCTGACTTTC.

To note about this clonotype: Relative to the germline gene, one junction end is altered; a read error may explain this. This rearrangement joins TRBV12-3 or TRBV12-4 to TRBJ2-3; TRBD2 matches at 14 bases. The CDR3 totals 18 residues. The CDR3 protein is CASSLSTSGGGRTDTQYF. DNA for the CDR3: TGTGCCAGCAGTTTATCGACTAGCGGGGGGGGTAGAACAGATACGCAATATTTT.

The V and J genes are TRBV7-9 and TRBJ2-7, with TRBD1 matching 8 bases. CDR1 and CDR2 from the germline V gene are SEHNR and FQNEAQ (reference sequence). J lost 5 bases, V lost 3 bases, and 6 bases had no gene match. The CDR3 runs to 14 residues. The DNA for the CDR3 is TGTGCCAGCAGCTTTGACCGGACAGGGAACGAGCAGTACTTC. Its translation is CASSFDRTGNEQYF.

CDR3 region: CASSETGATTNEKLFF. Written as DNA, the CDR3 is TGTGCCAGCAGCGAGACAGGAGCCACAACTAATGAAAAACTGTTTTTT. V gene TRBV2 combines with J gene TRBJ1-4; tentatively, D is TRBD1 (6 bases). The CDR3 is made up of 16 amino acids. CDR1 and CDR2 from the germline V gene are SNHLY and FYNNEI. Trimming pared 6 bases from V and 0 bases from J, leaving 14 bases between.

This chain connects TRBV28 to TRBJ2-7; 10 bases fit TRBD1. Matching the DNA end better, TRBJ2-5 makes the J call doubtful. Germline CDR1 MDHEN, CDR2 SYDVKM. CDR3 length equals 15 residues. The CDR3 region has the DNA TGTGCCAGCAGTTTGGGGGGGACAGGGGTAGAGACCCAGTACTTC. As protein: CASSLGGTGVETQYF.